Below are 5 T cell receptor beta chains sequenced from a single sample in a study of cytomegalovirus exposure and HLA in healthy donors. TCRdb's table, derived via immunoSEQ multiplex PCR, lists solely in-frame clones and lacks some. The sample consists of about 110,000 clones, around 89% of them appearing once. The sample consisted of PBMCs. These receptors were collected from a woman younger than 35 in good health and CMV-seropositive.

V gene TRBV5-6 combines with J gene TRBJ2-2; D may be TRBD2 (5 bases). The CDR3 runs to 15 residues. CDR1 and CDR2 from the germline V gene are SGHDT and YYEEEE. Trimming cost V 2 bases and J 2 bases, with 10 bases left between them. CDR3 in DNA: TGTGCCAGCAGCTTCGGACTCACCAACACCGGGGAGCTGTTTTTT. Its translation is CASSFGLTNTGELFF.

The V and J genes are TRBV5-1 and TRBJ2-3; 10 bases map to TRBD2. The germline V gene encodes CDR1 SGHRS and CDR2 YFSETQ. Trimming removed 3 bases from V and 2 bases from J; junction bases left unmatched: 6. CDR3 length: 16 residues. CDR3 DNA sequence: TGCGCCAGCAGCTATTCCGGACTAGCGGCCACAGATACGCAGTATTTT. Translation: CASSYSGLAATDTQYF.

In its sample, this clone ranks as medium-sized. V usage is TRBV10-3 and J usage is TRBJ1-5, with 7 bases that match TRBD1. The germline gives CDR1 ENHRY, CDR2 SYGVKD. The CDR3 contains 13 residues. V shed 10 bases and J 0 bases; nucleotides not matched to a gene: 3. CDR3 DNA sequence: TGTGCCACAGGGGGGTATAGCAATCAGCCCCAGCATTTT. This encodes CATGGYSNQPQHF.

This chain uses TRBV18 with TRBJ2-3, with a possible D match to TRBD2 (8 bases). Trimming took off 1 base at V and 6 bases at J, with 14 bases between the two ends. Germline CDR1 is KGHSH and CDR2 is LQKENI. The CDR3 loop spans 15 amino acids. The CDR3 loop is CASSPLAGTADTQYF. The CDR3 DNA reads TGTGCCAGCTCACCACTAGCGGGGACAGCGGATACGCAGTATTTT.

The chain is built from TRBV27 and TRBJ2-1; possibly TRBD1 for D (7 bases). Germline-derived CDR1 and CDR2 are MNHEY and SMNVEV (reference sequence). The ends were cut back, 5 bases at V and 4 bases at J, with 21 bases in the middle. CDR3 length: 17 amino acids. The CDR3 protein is CASSVAPSRGVYNEQFF. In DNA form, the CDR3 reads TGTGCCAGCAGTGTAGCCCCTAGCAGGGGGGTATACAATGAGCAGTTCTTC.